This T cell receptor beta chain was obtained from a study of cytomegalovirus exposure and HLA in healthy donors. Study-wide results and caveats: Presence/absence analyses assumed roughly uniform sequencing depth across donors. Prior analysis indicated that the majority of TCR beta V segments exhibited productivity approximately 87% or approximately 30% of the time. In vitro work confirmed that a few CMV-associated chains recognize CMV antigens.

As to this clone: What it recognizes is unknown.

Use of 60 Vbeta and 13 Jbeta primers characterized the PCR. The protocol was immunoSEQ multiplex PCR, while the TCRdb copy is restricted to in-frame clones and leaves out a portion. The data contain roughly 160,000 clones, around 84% of them singletons. Losses at the gene ends were 10 bases for V and 2 bases for J; bases not matched to a gene: 10. The CDR3 is 15 amino acids. Looked up from germline, CDR1 is ENHRY and CDR2 is SYGVKD. The chain carries TRBV10-3 and TRBJ2-2; 7 bases match TRBD1. Sequenced input: PBMCs. The clonotype was recovered from a man younger than 45 in good health and CMV-seropositive. The CDR3 nucleotides read TGTGCCACCCGAGGCACAGGGGACAACACCGGGGAGCTGTTTTTT. It yields the protein CATRGTGDNTGELFF.